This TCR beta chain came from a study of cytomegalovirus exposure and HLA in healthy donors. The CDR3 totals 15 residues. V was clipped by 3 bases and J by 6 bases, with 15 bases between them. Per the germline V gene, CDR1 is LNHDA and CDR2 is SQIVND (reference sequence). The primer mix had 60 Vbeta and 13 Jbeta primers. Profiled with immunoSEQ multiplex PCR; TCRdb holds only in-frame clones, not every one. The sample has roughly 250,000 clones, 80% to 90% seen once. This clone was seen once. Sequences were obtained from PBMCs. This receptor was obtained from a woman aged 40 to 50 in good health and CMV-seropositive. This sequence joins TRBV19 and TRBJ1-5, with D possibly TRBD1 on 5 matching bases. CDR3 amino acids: CASSIGQLRGQPQHF. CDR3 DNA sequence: TGTGCCAGTAGTATTGGGCAGCTAAGGGGTCAGCCCCAGCATTTT.